These T cell receptor beta chains were read from a single sample in a study of beta chain features in type 1 diabetes. Data came from immunoSEQ multiplex PCR; TCRdb stores just in-frame clones and leaves some out. The sample yields about 130,000 clones, about 8.7% seen once. The sample taken for sequencing was central memory CD4+ T cells from blood. These receptors all come from a man aged 18 to 35 in good health. Each CDR3 is given with its conserved first and last residue. The D gene is left open where the match is weak. Only some rows state a clone size, as once, few, many or a class for expanded clones.

D	J	V	size	DNA	CDR3
-	TRBJ2-1	TRBV7-2	few	TGTGCCAGCAGCTTAGCGTCCGCCGGCCTGGGCGAGCAGTTCTTC	CASSLASAGLGEQFF
-	TRBJ1-5	TRBV19	-	TGTGCCAGTAGTATCCTAGGACAGAATAGCAATCAGCCCCAGCATTTT	CASSILGQNSNQPQHF
-	TRBJ1-2	TRBV5-5	-	TGTGCCAGCAGCCCATTTGAGGGGGTAGGGTATGGCTACACCTTC	CASSPFEGVGYGYTF
TRBD2	TRBJ2-2	TRBV7-2	-	TGTGCCAGCAGCTCCCCGGGGGGGGCCAACACCGGGGAGCTGTTTTTT	CASSSPGGANTGELFF
-	TRBJ2-2	TRBV30	many	TGTGCCTGGAGCCTAGGGACACACACCGGGGAGCTGTTTTTT	CAWSLGTHTGELFF
-	TRBJ1-2	TRBV2	-	TGTGCCAGCAGTGAGGGGCTGTATGGCTACACCTTC	CASSEGLYGYTF
TRBD2	TRBJ2-1	TRBV6-1	-	TGTGCCAGCACCACCGGGACTAGCTCCGGGGAGCAGTTCTTC	CASTTGTSSGEQFF
-	TRBJ2-7	TRBV7-8	many	TGTGCCAGCAGCTTAGTTCTCGGTACCTACGAGCAGTACTTC	CASSLVLGTYEQYF
-	TRBJ2-5	TRBV7-8	-	TGTGCCAGCAGCTTCCGAACAGGGAGCCAAGAGACCCAGTACTTC	CASSFRTGSQETQYF
TRBD1	TRBJ1-5	TRBV27	few	TGTGCCAGCAGGGAGCGGACAGGGGATAGCAATCAGCCCCAGCATTTT	CASRERTGDSNQPQHF